The next 7 T cell receptor beta chains were all read from a single sample in a study of CD8 T cells in ankylosing spondylitis (dated by TCRdb to about 2017). Libraries were built with 5' RACE. The sample was run on an Illumina HiSeq 2500. Through fastp at Q25 and MiXCR, TCRdb rebuilt clones from the public reads, retaining in-frame beta chains. Every CDR3 protein is listed once, alongside the most common genes and DNA of its rows. Recorded for this sample are 130,000 to 150,000 distinct CDR3 sequences; roughly 8.8% of them occurred a single time. Of the sample, 7.3% is held by the ten largest clones. Input material: synovial fluid, either unsorted or a sorted T cell fraction (not recorded which). The source is a male donor with ankylosing spondylitis.

This clonotype showed up many times. The chain couples TRBV6-6 to TRBJ1-2; a weak D match, TRBD1 (5 bases). Germline CDR1 and CDR2: MNHNY and SVGAGI (reference sequence). V was trimmed by 3 bases and J by 3 bases, leaving 8 bases between them. The length of the CDR3 is 13 residues. The CDR3 DNA is TGTGCCAGCAGTTATGGGACGGACTATGGCTACACCTTC. Translated, it gives CASSYGTDYGYTF.

Ten or more counts support this clonotype. The chain has TRBV28 and TRBJ1-2, with D maybe TRBD1 (5 bases). The V end lost 1 base, the J end lost 3 bases, and 6 bases lay between the germline ends. This CDR3 has 13 residues. Germline V gives CDR1 MDHEN, CDR2 SYDVKM. In DNA form, the CDR3 reads TGTGCCAGCAGTTTATTGACAGACTATGGCTACACCTTC. Its protein product is CASSLLTDYGYTF.

By share of the sample, this clonotype is medium-sized (0.01 to 0.1%). The V call is TRBV5-1, the J call TRBJ2-3; possible D gene TRBD1, 5 bases. The V end was cut by 4 bases, the J end by 6 bases, with 15 bases between. Germline V gene lookup returns CDR1 SGHRS and CDR2 YFSETQ. This CDR3 is built from 14 residues. The CDR3 DNA sequence: TGCGCCAGCAGCCGGCTAGAAAAGGGGGATACGCAGTATTTT. The encoded protein is CASSRLEKGDTQYF.

Many counts were recorded for this clonotype. The V and J genes are TRBV4-3 and TRBJ2-5, with a weak D call TRBD2 (6 bases). CDR3 size: 14 residues. From germline, CDR1 is LGHNA and CDR2 YSLEER. The V end lost 4 bases, the J end lost 7 bases, and 16 bases lay between the germline ends. CDR3 sequence: CASSPKGGKGTQYF. The DNA for the CDR3 is TGCGCCAGCAGCCCCAAGGGCGGGAAAGGGACCCAGTACTTC.

This clonotype was picked up a small number of times. The chain carries TRBV12-3 or TRBV12-4 and TRBJ1-1; 8 positions match TRBD1. Trimming took 4 bases from V and 2 from J; bases not matched to a gene: 9. The CDR3 covers 16 residues. This CDR3 is CASSSLGQGYNTEAFF. CDR3 nucleotide sequence: TGTGCCAGCAGTTCGCTCGGACAGGGCTATAACACTGAAGCTTTCTTT.

This clonotype was seen many times. The chain employs TRBV20-1 and TRBJ2-5, with TRBD2 matching 7 bases. V shed 8 bases, J shed 0 bases, and the junction held 9 bases outside the gene matches. Germline V gives CDR1 DFQATT, CDR2 SNEGSKA (reference sequence). The CDR3 has 14 residues. The CDR3 DNA follows: TGCAGTCTACGAACCGGGACTAACCAAGAGACCCAGTACTTC. Protein: CSLRTGTNQETQYF.

This clonotype was seen at least ten times. The V call is TRBV2, the J call TRBJ2-3; D is possibly TRBD1 (6 bases). Germline V lookup: CDR1 SNHLY, CDR2 FYNNEI. Trimming stripped 2 bases from V and 2 bases from J, with 8 bases between. The CDR3 is 14 residues long. The CDR3 sequence is CASSENRDTDTQYF. CDR3 DNA sequence: TGTGCCAGCAGTGAAAACAGGGACACAGATACGCAGTATTTT.